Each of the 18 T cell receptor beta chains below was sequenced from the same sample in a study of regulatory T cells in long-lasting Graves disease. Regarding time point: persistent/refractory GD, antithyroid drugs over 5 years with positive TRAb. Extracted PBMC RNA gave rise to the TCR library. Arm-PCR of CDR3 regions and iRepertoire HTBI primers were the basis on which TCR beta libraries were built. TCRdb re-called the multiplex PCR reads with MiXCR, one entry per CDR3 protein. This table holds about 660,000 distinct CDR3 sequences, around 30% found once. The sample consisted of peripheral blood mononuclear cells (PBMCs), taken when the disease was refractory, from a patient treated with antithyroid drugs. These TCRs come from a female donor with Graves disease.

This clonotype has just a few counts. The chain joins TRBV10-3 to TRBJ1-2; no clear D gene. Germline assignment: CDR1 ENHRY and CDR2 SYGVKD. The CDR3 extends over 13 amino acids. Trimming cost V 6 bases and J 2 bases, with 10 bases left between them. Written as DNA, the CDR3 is TGTGCCATCAGCTACGACGGGAACTATGGCTACACCTTC. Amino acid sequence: CAISYDGNYGYTF.

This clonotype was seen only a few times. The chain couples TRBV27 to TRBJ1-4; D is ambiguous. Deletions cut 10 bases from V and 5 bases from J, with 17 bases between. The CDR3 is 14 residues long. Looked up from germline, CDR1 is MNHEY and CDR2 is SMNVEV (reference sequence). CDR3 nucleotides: TGTGCCACACGCCCCGCGGGTCCAAATGAAAAACTGTTTTTT. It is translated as CATRPAGPNEKLFF.

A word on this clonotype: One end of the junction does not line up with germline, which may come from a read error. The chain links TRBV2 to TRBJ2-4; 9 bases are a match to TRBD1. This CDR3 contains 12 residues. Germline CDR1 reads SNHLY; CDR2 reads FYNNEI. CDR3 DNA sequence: TGTGCCAGCAGCAACTACGGGACAGGGTCCCGCTTC. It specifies CASSNYGTGSRF.

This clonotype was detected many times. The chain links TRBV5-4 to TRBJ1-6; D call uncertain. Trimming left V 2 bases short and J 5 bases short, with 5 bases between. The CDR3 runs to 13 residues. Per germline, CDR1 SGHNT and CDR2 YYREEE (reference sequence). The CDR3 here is CASSFVDNSPLHF. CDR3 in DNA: TGTGCCAGCAGCTTCGTGGATAATTCACCCCTCCACTTT.

The CDR3 here is CASSLAGTREQYF. The DNA of the CDR3 is TGTGCCAGCAGCTTAGCTGGGACTCGGGAGCAGTACTTC. The J gene is TRBJ2-7, the V gene TRBV7-2, with D possibly TRBD2 on 6 matching bases. The CDR3 spans 13 residues. Trimming pared 0 bases from V and 7 bases from J, leaving 10 bases between. In germline, CDR1 is SGHTA, CDR2 FQGNSA.

The DNA for the CDR3 is TGTGCCAGCTGCCATGGGACAGACTCTGGAAACACCATATATTTT. The encoded protein is CASCHGTDSGNTIYF. The chain recombines TRBV6-1 with TRBJ1-3; TRBD1 matches at 7 bases. With 8 bases clipped from V and 0 bases from J, the junction kept 7 bases outside the gene matches. The CDR3 is 15 residues long. Germline lookup yields CDR1 MNHNS and CDR2 SASEGT.

The CDR3 DNA follows: TGCAGCGTCAACAGGGAACAAGAGACCCAGTACTTC. It yields the protein CSVNREQETQYF. V is TRBV29-1 and J is TRBJ2-5, with a tentative D call TRBD1 (6 bases). The CDR3 spans 12 residues. Per germline, CDR1 SQVTM and CDR2 ANQGSEA. Trimming shortened V by 6 bases and J by 2 bases, and 10 bases separated the two germline ends.

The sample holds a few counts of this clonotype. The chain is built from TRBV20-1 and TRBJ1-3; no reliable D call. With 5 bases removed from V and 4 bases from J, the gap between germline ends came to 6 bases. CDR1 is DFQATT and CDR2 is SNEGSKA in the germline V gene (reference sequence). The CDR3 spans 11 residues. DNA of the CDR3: TGCAGTGCTTCCAGGGGAAACACCATATATTTT. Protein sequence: CSASRGNTIYF.

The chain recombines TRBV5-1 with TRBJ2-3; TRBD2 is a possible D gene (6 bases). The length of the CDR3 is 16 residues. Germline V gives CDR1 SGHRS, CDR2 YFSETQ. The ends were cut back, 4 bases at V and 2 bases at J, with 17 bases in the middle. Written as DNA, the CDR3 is TGCGCCAGCAGCACGAGTGGGACTTCTTACACAGATACGCAGTATTTT. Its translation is CASSTSGTSYTDTQYF.

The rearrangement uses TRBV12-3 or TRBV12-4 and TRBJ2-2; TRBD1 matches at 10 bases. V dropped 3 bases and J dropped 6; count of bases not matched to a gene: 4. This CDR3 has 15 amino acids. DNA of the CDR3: TGTGCCAGCAGTTTTCCCGGGACAGGGGCCGGGGAGCTGTTTTTT. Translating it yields CASSFPGTGAGELFF.

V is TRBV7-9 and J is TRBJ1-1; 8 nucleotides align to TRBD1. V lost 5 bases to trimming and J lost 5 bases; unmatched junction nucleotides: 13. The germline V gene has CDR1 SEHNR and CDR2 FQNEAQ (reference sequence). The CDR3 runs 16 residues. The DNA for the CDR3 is TGTGCCAGCAGCCCCTACCAGACAGGGGATGATACTGAAGCTTTCTTT. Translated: CASSPYQTGDDTEAFF.

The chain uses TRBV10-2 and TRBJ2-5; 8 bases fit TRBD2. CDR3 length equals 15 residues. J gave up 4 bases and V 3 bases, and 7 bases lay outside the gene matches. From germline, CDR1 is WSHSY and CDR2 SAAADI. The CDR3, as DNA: TGCGCCAGCAGTGATCAGCGGGAGTGGGGAGAGACCCAGTACTTC. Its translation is CASSDQREWGETQYF.

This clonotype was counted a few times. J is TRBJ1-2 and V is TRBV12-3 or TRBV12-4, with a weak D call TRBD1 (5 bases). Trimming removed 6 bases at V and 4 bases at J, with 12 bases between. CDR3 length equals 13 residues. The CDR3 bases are TGTGCCAGCAGCCCCCGGGACGGCTATGGCTACACCTTC. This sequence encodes CASSPRDGYGYTF.

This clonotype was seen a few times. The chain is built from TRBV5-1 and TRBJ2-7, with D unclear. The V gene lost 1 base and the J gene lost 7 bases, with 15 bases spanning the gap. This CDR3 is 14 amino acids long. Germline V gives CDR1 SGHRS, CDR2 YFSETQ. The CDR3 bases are TGCGCCAGCAGCTTGACTACCCTCTTTGGGGAGCAGTACTTC. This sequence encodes CASSLTTLFGEQYF.

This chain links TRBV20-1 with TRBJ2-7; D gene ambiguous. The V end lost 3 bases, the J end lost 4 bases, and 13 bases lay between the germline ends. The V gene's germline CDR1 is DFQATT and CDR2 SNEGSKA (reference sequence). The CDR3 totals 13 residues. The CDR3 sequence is CSARRNVHYEQYF. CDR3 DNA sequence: TGCAGTGCTAGGAGGAACGTTCATTACGAGCAGTACTTC.

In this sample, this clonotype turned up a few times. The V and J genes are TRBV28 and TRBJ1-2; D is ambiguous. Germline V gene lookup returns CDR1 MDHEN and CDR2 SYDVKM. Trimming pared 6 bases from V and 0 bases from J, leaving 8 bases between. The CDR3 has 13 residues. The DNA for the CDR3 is TGTGCCAGCAGAGAATACTCTAACTATGGCTACACCTTC. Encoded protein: CASREYSNYGYTF.

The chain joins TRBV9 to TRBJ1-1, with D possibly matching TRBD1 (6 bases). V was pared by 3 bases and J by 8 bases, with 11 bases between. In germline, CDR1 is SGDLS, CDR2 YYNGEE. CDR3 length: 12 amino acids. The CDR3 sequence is CASSGTDFEAFF. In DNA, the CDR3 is TGTGCCAGCAGCGGGACAGATTTCGAAGCTTTCTTT.

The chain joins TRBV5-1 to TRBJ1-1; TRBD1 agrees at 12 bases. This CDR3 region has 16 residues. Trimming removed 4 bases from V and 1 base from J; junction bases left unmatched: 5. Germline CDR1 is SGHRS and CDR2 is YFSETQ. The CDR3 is CASSPGQGAGNTEAFF. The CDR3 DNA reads TGCGCCAGCAGCCCGGGACAGGGGGCAGGGAACACTGAAGCTTTCTTT.